The present T cell receptor beta chain was sequenced within a study of T-cell memory formation after mild COVID-19. Study details: TCR clusters mostly belonged to single donors. Study-wide results and caveats: The main location of contracting CD4+ clones was CM and EM, and that of contracting CD8+ clones was EMRA. A balance of CD4 and CD8 characterized clones contracting day 15 to 85, whereas later expanders leaned CD4+. That cross-reactive memory joined was suggested by some responding clones appearing in pre-infection memory.

CDR3 length: 16 residues. V lost 2 bases to trimming and J lost 3 bases; unmatched junction nucleotides: 7. Looked up from germline, CDR1 is GTSNPN and CDR2 is SVGIG (reference sequence). TCRdb processed the 5' RACE reads anew with MiXCR; each CDR3 protein has one entry. This repertoire shows roughly 340,000 distinct CDR3 sequences, 20% to 25% found once; its top ten account for roughly a fifth. Worth noting for this clonotype: Its antigen is as yet unknown.

The sequenced sample consisted of PBMCs or a T cell subset sorted from them (not recorded which). The V call is TRBV30, the J call TRBJ2-1, with 10 bases lining up with TRBD2. The clonotype originates from a man aged 18 to 30 who had mild COVID-19 (a few samples of this study predate the infection). Cell type and time point are not known. The CDR3 bases are TGTGCCTGGAGTTTTAAAGCGGGGGGGTTCTACAATGAGCAGTTCTTC. Residues: CAWSFKAGGFYNEQFF.